The next 27 T cell receptor beta chains were all read from a single sample in a study of early T cells in non-severe SARS-CoV-2 infection. TCRdb re-analysed the 5' RACE reads in MiXCR, keeping a single row per CDR3 protein. The repertoire has 60,000 or so distinct CDR3 sequences, 10% to 15% of them found once; the top ten carry approximately 1.3%. The sample consisted of whole blood, taken at baseline. Receptors were obtained from an adult who was a healthcare worker with PCR-confirmed SARS-CoV-2 infection or an uninfected control (not recorded which).

Many counts were recorded for this clonotype. The chain is built from TRBV7-2 and TRBJ1-4; 8 bases agree with TRBD1. The V and J ends lost 4 bases and 10 bases, in that order; junction bases with no gene match: 8. Germline V gene sequence: CDR1 SGHTA, CDR2 FQGNSA. This CDR3 is 14 amino acids long. CDR3 bases: TGTGCCAGCAGCTATCAACAGGGGGTAGGAAAACTGTTTTTT. It codes for CASSYQQGVGKLFF.

This chain links TRBV6-5 with TRBJ2-5; D gene uncertain. This CDR3 has 14 amino acids. The V and J ends lost 3 bases and 4 bases respectively, with 12 bases between them. Germline-derived CDR1 and CDR2 are MNHEY and SVGAGI. CDR3 sequence reads: CASSYASVPETQYF. CDR3 nucleotide sequence: TGTGCCAGCAGTTATGCGTCAGTCCCAGAGACCCAGTACTTC.

This clonotype has more than one count but fewer than ten. The V and J genes are TRBV20-1 and TRBJ1-2, with 8 bases matching TRBD1. V dropped 4 bases and J dropped 7; count of bases not matched to a gene: 5. Looked up from germline, CDR1 is DFQATT and CDR2 is SNEGSKA (reference sequence). The CDR3 extends over 12 amino acids. CDR3 in DNA: TGCAGTGCTAAGACAGGGGTCGGTGGCTACACCTTC. Protein product: CSAKTGVGGYTF.

This clonotype was seen a handful of times. The rearrangement uses TRBV7-2 and TRBJ2-1; D may be TRBD1 (5 bases). V was pared by 5 bases and J by 9 bases, with 14 bases between. From germline, CDR1 is SGHTA and CDR2 FQGNSA. CDR3 length: 13 amino acids. CDR3 coding DNA: TGTGCCAGCAGCCCATGGGGCGGATTTGAGCAGTTCTTC. This translates into CASSPWGGFEQFF.

This clonotype has a handful of counts. The V and J genes are TRBV29-1 and TRBJ2-7; 10 positions match TRBD1. The CDR3 has 15 residues. Germline V gene sequence: CDR1 SQVTM, CDR2 ANQGSEA. Trimming at V came to 0 bases and at J to 3 bases, leaving 5 bases not matched to a gene. The CDR3 DNA sequence: TGCAGCGTTGAAGATCCGGACAGGGGGAACTACGAGCAGTACTTC. Protein: CSVEDPDRGNYEQYF.

The chain uses TRBV28 and TRBJ1-1; the D gene is possibly TRBD1 (6 bases). Trimming left V 6 bases short and J 11 bases short, with 22 bases between. CDR3 size: 14 residues. Germline V gene data show CDR1 as MDHEN and CDR2 as SYDVKM. The CDR3 bases are TGTGCCAGCAGGCCGGCTACAGGGCTATTTGGGGCTTTCTTT. Protein: CASRPATGLFGAFF.

V usage is TRBV11-3 and J usage is TRBJ2-2; D is unclear. Looked up from germline, CDR1 is SGHNT and CDR2 is YENEEA. CDR3 size: 16 residues. V gave up 5 bases and J gave up 4 bases, with 17 bases separating them. The CDR3 is CASSPSRWLGTGELFF. CDR3 nucleotide sequence: TGTGCCAGCAGCCCCAGCAGGTGGCTTGGCACCGGGGAGCTGTTTTTT.

This clonotype was found many times. The V gene is TRBV12-3 or TRBV12-4, the J gene TRBJ2-7; D gene unclear. V lost 3 bases, J lost 0 bases, and 6 bases lay in between. The CDR3 has 13 residues. DNA of the CDR3: TGTGCCAGCAGTTTTGGGCCCTCCTACGAGCAGTACTTC. It yields the protein CASSFGPSYEQYF.

This clonotype was counted many times. CDR3 protein: CASSELGSRGYGYTF. Written as DNA, the CDR3 is TGTGCCAGCAGTGAATTGGGCAGCCGAGGCTATGGCTACACCTTC. V usage is TRBV6-1 and J usage is TRBJ1-2; D ambiguous. This CDR3 has 15 residues. The V end was cut by 2 bases, the J end by 4 bases, with 14 bases between. The germline gives CDR1 MNHNS, CDR2 SASEGT.

This clonotype was observed at least ten times. The chain recombines TRBV10-3 with TRBJ1-1; no clear D gene. The CDR3 length is 13 residues. Germline loops: CDR1 ENHRY, CDR2 SYGVKD. The ends were cut back, 8 bases at V and 10 bases at J, with 20 bases in the middle. The CDR3 is CAIANGTPLRAFF. CDR3 DNA sequence: TGTGCCATCGCTAACGGAACCCCATTACGAGCTTTCTTT.

The V and J genes are TRBV4-3 and TRBJ2-7; maybe TRBD2 (6 bases). Per the germline V gene, CDR1 is LGHNA and CDR2 is YSLEER. The CDR3 is 16 residues long. V lost 0 bases, J lost 9 bases, and 21 bases lay in between. In DNA form, the CDR3 reads TGCGCCAGCAGCCAAGATATTGGGGGGTCCTTGGGTCGGCAGTACTTC. Translated, it gives CASSQDIGGSLGRQYF.

This clonotype was seen only a few times. The chain carries TRBV7-2 and TRBJ2-3; D possibly corresponds to TRBD2 (5 bases). Trimming removed 4 bases from V and 0 bases from J, with 11 bases in between. CDR3 size: 15 residues. In germline, CDR1 is SGHTA, CDR2 FQGNSA. In nucleotides, the CDR3 is TGTGCCAGCAGCTCGGGGTTAGTAAGCACAGATACGCAGTATTTT. This gives the protein CASSSGLVSTDTQYF.

This clonotype was seen a handful of times. The rearrangement joins TRBV30 to TRBJ1-1; D is unresolved. Trimming removed 8 bases from V and 4 bases from J, with 8 bases in between. In germline, CDR1 is GTSNPN, CDR2 SVGIG (reference sequence). The CDR3 runs 10 residues. In DNA, the CDR3 is TGTGCCGGCTATGGCACTGAAGCTTTCTTT. Encoded protein: CAGYGTEAFF.

The genes are TRBV10-2 and TRBJ2-7; TRBD2 might be the D (5 bases). The V and J ends lost 0 bases and 2 bases respectively, with 17 bases between them. The CDR3 extends over 17 amino acids. Germline-derived CDR1 and CDR2 are WSHSY and SAAADI. In nucleotides, the CDR3 is TGCGCCAGCAGTGAGTCTTCAGACTATGTTGGCACCTACGAGCAGTACTTC. The encoded protein is CASSESSDYVGTYEQYF.

There are a few counts of this clonotype. The CDR3 DNA is TGTGCCAGCAGTTGGAACAGCCTCTATGGCTACACCTTC. This encodes CASSWNSLYGYTF. The chain recombines TRBV28 with TRBJ1-2, with no clear D. The CDR3 contains 13 residues. CDR1 is MDHEN, CDR2 SYDVKM, per germline. Trimming removed 4 bases from V and 4 bases from J, with 10 bases in between.

This clonotype was detected many times. This chain connects TRBV15 to TRBJ1-1, with D tentatively TRBD1 (5 bases). This CDR3 is 16 amino acids long. Between the trimmed V and J ends, which lost 0 bases and 1 base, there was a span of 12 bases. Germline CDR1 reads LNHNV; CDR2 reads YYDKDF (reference sequence). CDR3 nucleotide sequence: TGTGCCACCAGCAGAGATTGGGGGTTTACGAACACTGAAGCTTTCTTT. It encodes CATSRDWGFTNTEAFF.

This rearrangement joins TRBV3-1 to TRBJ1-1; 8 positions agree with TRBD1. With 3 bases clipped from V and 1 base from J, the junction kept 4 bases outside the gene matches. CDR1 is LGHDT and CDR2 is YNNKEL in the germline V gene (reference sequence). There are 15 residues in the CDR3. The CDR3 DNA sequence: TGTGCCAGCAGCCACCTGACAGGGGCGAACACTGAAGCTTTCTTT. Translating gives CASSHLTGANTEAFF.

This clonotype was recorded many times. V and J are TRBV14 and TRBJ1-1; tentative D call: TRBD1 (5 bases). The V end was cut by 4 bases, the J end by 0 bases, with 15 bases between. The CDR3 extends over 16 amino acids. Germline V gene sequence: CDR1 SGHDN, CDR2 FVKESK. The CDR3 region is CASSPTPRALNTEAFF. In DNA, the CDR3 is TGTGCCAGCAGCCCAACCCCCAGGGCGCTGAACACTGAAGCTTTCTTT.

This clonotype was seen only once. The gene calls are TRBV9 and TRBJ2-1, with D unclear. CDR3 size: 13 residues. The germline V and J ends were trimmed by 3 bases and 6 bases, with 10 bases remaining between them. Per the germline V gene, CDR1 is SGDLS and CDR2 is YYNGEE. The CDR3 nucleotides are TGTGCCAGCAGCGCCGACTTAATCAATGAGCAGTTCTTC. It codes for CASSADLINEQFF.

This clonotype was detected only a few times. CDR3 loop: CASSGSYTF. CDR3 bases: TGTGCCAGCAGTGGTAGCTACACCTTC. The rearrangement uses TRBV2 and TRBJ1-2; D uncertain. The CDR3 covers 9 residues. Germline V gene lookup returns CDR1 SNHLY and CDR2 FYNNEI. With 4 bases removed from V and 9 bases from J, the gap between germline ends came to 3 bases.

Ten or more counts support this clonotype. The rearrangement uses TRBV6-2 or TRBV6-3 and TRBJ2-6; D not certain. The CDR3 loop spans 14 amino acids. CDR1 is MNHEY and CDR2 is SVGEGT in the germline V gene. Trimming shortened V by 0 bases and J by 0 bases, and 0 bases separated the two germline ends. The DNA of the CDR3 is TGTGCCAGCAGTTACTCCTCTGGGGCCAACGTCCTGACTTTC. Protein: CASSYSSGANVLTF.

The chain uses TRBV25-1 and TRBJ1-1; 7 bases agree with TRBD1. The CDR3 runs to 15 residues. V dropped 5 bases and J dropped 2; count of bases not matched to a gene: 8. Per the germline V gene, CDR1 is MGHDK and CDR2 is SYGVNS. CDR3 nucleotide sequence: TGTGCCAGCAGTAAAGCAGGGGGGGGAAACACTGAAGCTTTCTTT. Protein product: CASSKAGGGNTEAFF.

This chain links TRBV7-2 with TRBJ2-1, with TRBD2 as a possible D gene (5 bases). Looked up from germline, CDR1 is SGHTA and CDR2 is FQGNSA. The CDR3 spans 13 residues. The V and J ends lost 5 bases and 4 bases respectively, with 9 bases between them. The CDR3 DNA is TGTGCCAGCAGCGAGGGAAGGTACAATGAGCAGTTCTTC. It specifies CASSEGRYNEQFF.

The V call is TRBV20-1, the J call TRBJ2-5, with 11 bases that match TRBD2. The CDR3 is made up of 18 amino acids. The V gene's germline CDR1 is DFQATT and CDR2 SNEGSKA (reference sequence). Trimming took 0 bases from V and 5 from J; bases not matched to a gene: 14. The CDR3 loop reads CSARDLPRRLAGLETQYF. The DNA of the CDR3 is TGCAGTGCTAGAGATCTCCCGCGGCGACTAGCGGGACTGGAGACCCAGTACTTC.

The chain recombines TRBV27 with TRBJ2-3; D may be TRBD2 (6 bases). The germline V gene has CDR1 MNHEY and CDR2 SMNVEV (reference sequence). V lost 10 bases and J lost 4, with 15 bases in between. This CDR3 region has 13 residues. The CDR3 DNA reads TGTGCCACCGGGAGAGGGCCCTCAGATACGCAGTATTTT. Protein sequence: CATGRGPSDTQYF.

This clonotype was observed at least ten times. The chain employs TRBV6-2 or TRBV6-3 and TRBJ2-2; 7 bases match TRBD2. Trimming at V came to 5 bases and at J to 3 bases, leaving 6 bases not matched to a gene. Germline assignment: CDR1 MNHEY and CDR2 SVGEGT. The CDR3 extends over 15 amino acids. CDR3 loop: CASSRLAGDTGELFF. The CDR3 DNA is TGTGCCAGCAGTCGACTAGCTGGGGACACCGGGGAGCTGTTTTTT.

This clonotype has only a few counts. The V and J genes are TRBV29-1 and TRBJ1-1, with unresolved D. The length of the CDR3 is 14 residues. The germline gives CDR1 SQVTM, CDR2 ANQGSEA. V was clipped by 7 bases and J by 1 base, with 16 bases between them. CDR3 DNA: TGCAGCGGAGCGGACGGCCGGAGGAACACTGAAGCTTTCTTT. Translating gives CSGADGRRNTEAFF.